Included here is one T cell receptor (beta chain) sequence, with context. Its cognate antigen is unknown. This sample was taken from a study of shared clonotypes between healthy human individuals. Study-wide results and limits: Genetic and exposure-history diversity was limited by the few donors.

Each cell subset's genomic DNA was divided evenly among several immunoSEQ plates. Source study methods: ImmunoSEQ gave junction-only sequences without quality scores, so filtering differed. Method: immunoSEQ multiplex PCR; TCRdb's copy keeps in-frame clones and lacks some. V, J and clone size are those of that table, while D and trimming were read from the DNA. The sample records nearly 600,000 clones, less than 97% being singletons. Naive CD8 cells, CD45RO-negative and positively selected for CCR7, excluded terminally differentiated effector memory CD45RA+ cells. Recent vaccinations or acute infections were absent in the healthy HIV-negative adult donors. Looked up from germline, CDR1 is LNHDA and CDR2 is SQIVND (reference sequence). CDR3 length equals 15 residues. J lost 2 bases, V lost 2 bases, and 6 bases had no gene match.

The chain employs TRBV19 and TRBJ2-7; 7 positions agree with TRBD1. The TCR comes from a woman aged 25 to 39 in good health. Sequenced input: naive CD8+ T cells sorted from blood. The DNA of the CDR3 is TGTGCCAGTAGTATACTCTTGGGACAGCCCTACGAGCAGTACTTC. Protein: CASSILLGQPYEQYF.